This TCR beta chain was captured by sequencing in a study of blood T cell repertoires in COVID-19. Authors' processing steps: How many nucleated cells were present was estimated from reference gene primer amplification. Clones were read by immunoSEQ multiplex PCR, and TCRdb kept only the in-frame ones, dropping some. The DNA gave D and trimming, while V, J and clone size come from that table. The sample includes some 120,000 clones, roughly nine tenths of them seen just once. V dropped 2 bases and J dropped 3 bases, with 12 bases sitting between them. CDR3 length: 14 amino acids. Germline V lookup: CDR1 SGHRS, CDR2 YFSETQ. It was during active infection that Seattle patients were enrolled and then longitudinally followed. This clone occurred a few times.

Sequencing used peripheral blood. The J gene is TRBJ2-7, the V gene TRBV5-1; D unclear. This clonotype was sampled from a man in his fifties or sixties with COVID-19, enrolled during active disease. CDR3 amino acids: CASSFNGLDYEQYF. The CDR3, as DNA: TGCGCCAGCAGCTTCAATGGCCTTGACTACGAGCAGTACTTC.